This TCR beta chain was identified during a study of T cell repertoires in cytomegalovirus infection. Background on the study: Carrying CMV and the relevant HLA type showed in public TCR beta signatures.

This clonotype was detected only a few times. Germline lookup yields CDR1 DFQATT and CDR2 SNEGSKA (reference sequence). This CDR3 is built from 8 residues. V was shortened by 4 bases and J by 6 bases, with 0 bases between the two germline ends. TCRdb reprocessed the reads via MiXCR and lists one record per CDR3 protein. The sample lists about 230,000 distinct CDR3 sequences; approximately 24% were seen once. The sample comprised CD8+ T cells from PBMCs. The clonotype originates from a human donor in good health (CMV status not recorded). Some clones in this sample may be carry-over from other donors' samples. This sequence joins TRBV20-1 and TRBJ1-1, with D unclear. The CDR3, as DNA: TGCAGTGCTACTGAAGCTTTCTTT. It encodes CSATEAFF.